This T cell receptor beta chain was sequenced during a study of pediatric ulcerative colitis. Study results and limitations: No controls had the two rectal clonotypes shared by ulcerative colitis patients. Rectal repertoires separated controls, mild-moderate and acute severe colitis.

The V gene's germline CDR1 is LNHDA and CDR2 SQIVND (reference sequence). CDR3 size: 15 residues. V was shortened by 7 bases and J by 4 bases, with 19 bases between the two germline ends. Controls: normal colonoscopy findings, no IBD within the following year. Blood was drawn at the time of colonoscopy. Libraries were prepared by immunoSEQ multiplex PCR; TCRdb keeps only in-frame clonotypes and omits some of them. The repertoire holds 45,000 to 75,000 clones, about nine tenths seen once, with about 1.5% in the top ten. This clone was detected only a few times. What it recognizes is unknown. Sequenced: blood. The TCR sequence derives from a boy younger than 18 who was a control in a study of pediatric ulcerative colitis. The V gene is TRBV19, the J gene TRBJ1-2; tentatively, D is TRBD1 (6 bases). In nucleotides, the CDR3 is TGTGCCAGTATTTTATCGTCGGGGGCGGCCTATGGCTACACCTTC. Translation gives CASILSSGAAYGYTF.